Reported below is one TCR beta chain. These data belong to a study of blood T cell repertoires in COVID-19. This table comes from immunoSEQ multiplex PCR, and its TCRdb copy is limited to in-frame clones, with some not included. The data contain a few hundred thousand clones, roughly 80% of them seen just once; the ten biggest clones take up 8% to 13%. The CDR3 contains 13 residues. Trimming cost V 6 bases and J 0 bases, with 8 bases left between them. V usage is TRBV12-3 or TRBV12-4 and J usage is TRBJ1-2, with D unclear. The sample consisted of peripheral blood. This receptor was taken from an elderly woman with acute or convalescent COVID-19. CDR3: CASSSEANYGYTF. The CDR3, as DNA: TGTGCCAGCAGCAGTGAAGCTAACTATGGCTACACCTTC.